The source of this TCR beta chain is a study of T cells in Graves' hyperthyroidism and ophthalmopathy (dated by TCRdb to about 2019). Background on the whole study: Peripheral blood samples were taken at initial diagnosis, before any treatment was given. To identify distinguishing TCR V-J signatures, a discovery cohort of 90 to 100 patients was used, comprising 40 to 45 with Graves' ophthalmopathy and under 60 with stable Graves' hyperthyroidism. An independent validation cohort of about 20 hyperthyroidism patients and approximately 17 patients who later progressed to ophthalmopathy tested prospective prediction of ophthalmopathy. The 100 or so discovery patients were divided at random into training and test sets in a 7:3 ratio. The study also compared thyroid tissue and blood T-cell repertoires from several Graves' hyperthyroidism patients. Following sampling, methimazole starting at 30 mg daily was given to hyperthyroidism patients, and high-dose intravenous methylprednisolone was given to ophthalmopathy patients. The paper describes TCR Vbeta CDR3 sequencing of 130 to 150 peripheral blood samples, made up of about 40 ophthalmopathy patients, around 78 hyperthyroidism patients and approximately 17 progressor patients.

Stable Graves' hyperthyroidism was defined as the absence of progression to ophthalmopathy over 18 months of follow-up. The hyperthyroidism patients were between 18 and 65 years old and newly diagnosed, with a disease duration of less than 2 months. Patients with uncontrolled infections, other autoimmune diseases, pregnancy or lactation were excluded. Clinical symptoms, serum thyroxine and TRAb, thyroid ultrasound, and orbital computed tomography formed the basis for the diagnoses. PBMCs were separated from under 11 ml of fresh peripheral blood using Ficoll-Paque density gradient centrifugation. Trizol reagent was used to extract total RNA, and RNA quality was then checked on an Agilent 2100 Bioanalyzer. This clonotype was recorded a few times. Its antigen remains unidentified. No much larger clone is present one base from it, and per-base qualities are unavailable. TCR beta CDR3 regions were amplified from RNA transcripts. For the first round of RT-PCR on the TCR CDR3, the HTBI primer set was used together with the Qiagen OneStep RT-PCR kit. Libraries were constructed in a second round of multiplex PCR, after which size selection and purification were performed. Paired-end sequencing of the libraries was performed with 100 bp reads on an Illumina HiSeq2000. Per the authors' processing: Raw data were processed with SOAPnuke, discarding reads with adapters, uncalled bases, mean Phred below 15, or no exact constant-primer or identifier match. COPE v1.2.5 was used to merge the high-quality paired reads, and each unique nucleotide sequence was defined as a clonotype. Clonotypes were aligned to IMGT TRBV, TRBD and TRBJ reference segments using MiTCR v1.1. Only V-J combinations with frequency above 0.0001, covering roughly 99% of repertoires, were analysed. The TCS score was defined as F50 (clonal expansion) divided by E x V (chaos), with BLOSUM62-based TCRdist calculated between CDR3 peptides within each V-J. Welch's t-statistics and random forest reduced around 520 V-J features to 13, which were used in a naive Bayes classifier (R e1071). Clones were called with MiXCR by TCRdb after fastp trimmed the public reads at Q25, and only in-frame beta chains were retained. CDR3 protein sequences are deduplicated, and each keeps its most common genes and DNA. The V and J calls follow TCRdb's processing rather than the paper's. Here the sample has some 690,000 distinct CDR3 sequences; 17% occur a single time. The ten most abundant clones make up roughly a sixth of the sample.

Beyond this particular receptor, the publication reports: Most expanded thyroid clonotypes (frequency above 0.001) were also found in blood, which suggests that blood repertoires may mirror thyroid immune responses. No statistical method was used to set the sample size in advance, and investigators knew the group allocation. In cross-validation, a model built on a 13 V-J signature told ophthalmopathy apart from stable hyperthyroidism with 87.88% sensitivity and approximately 81% specificity, and in testing the same model reached 80%/75%. In validation, the model predicted progression to ophthalmopathy a median of 6.5 months before onset, with approximately 68% sensitivity and nearly 75% specificity.

This clonotype was obtained from a man between 45 and 60 years old with Graves' hyperthyroidism. Sample: blood.

The DNA is TGTGCCATCAGTGAGGACAGGGGACCCTACAATGAGCAGTTCTTC. Its amino acids are CAISEDRGPYNEQFF. The V and J genes are TRBV10-3 and TRBJ2-1; 8 central nucleotides agree with TRBD1. Reading from cysteine to phenylalanine, the CDR3 counts 15 amino acids. Just CDR3 DNA is preserved here, 45 bases in frame from base 1. CDR1 ENHRY and CDR2 SYGVKD are derived from the germline V gene. After removal of 2 bases from V and 2 bases from J, the junction retains 2 bases not matched to a gene.